The 6 T cell receptor beta chains reported below all come from one sample, sequenced in a study of vaccination and CD4 T cells after COVID-19. The assay that was used to sequence DNA from cultured CD4+ T cells was the Oncomine TCR Beta short-read assay. Genomic DNA was taken out of cultured CD4+ T cells by extraction. Using its own MiXCR run on the PCR reads, TCRdb lists one record per CDR3 protein. The sample has under 11,000 distinct CDR3 sequences, around 26% seen once. As to treatment: approximately 10-day PBMC culture with coronavirus spike peptide pools or control peptides (ViraFEST assay). CD4+ T cells that came from the unexposed donor were collected before the COVID-19 pandemic (2011-2018). The antigens of these receptors remain unknown. Material: CD4+ T cells from blood, cultured in vitro. Receptors originate from a human donor in good health.

This chain uses TRBV2 with TRBJ2-7; no clear D gene. V was clipped by 8 bases and J by 2 bases, with 25 bases between them. The V gene's germline CDR1 is SNHLY and CDR2 FYNNEI. The CDR3 sequence is 17 residues long. The CDR3 nucleotides read TGTGCCAGCCCCGAACGGGTTGCAGAGTCCTACGCCTACGAGCAGTACTTC. Translating it yields CASPERVAESYAYEQYF.

V and J are TRBV19 and TRBJ1-1; D remains ambiguous. Trimming took off 5 bases at V and 10 bases at J, with 20 bases between the two ends. Germline V gene lookup returns CDR1 LNHDA and CDR2 SQIVND (reference sequence). This CDR3 has 14 residues. This CDR3 reads CASSPLLRISSAFF. The CDR3 DNA sequence: TGTGCCAGTAGTCCCCTCCTGAGGATCTCGTCAGCTTTCTTT.

J is TRBJ2-1 and V is TRBV15, with 10 nucleotides matching TRBD2. Trimming removed 0 bases from V and 3 bases from J; junction bases left unmatched: 8. Germline CDR1 and CDR2: LNHNV and YYDKDF (reference sequence). The length of the CDR3 is 18 residues. The CDR3 loop reads CATSRESSGRTHYNEQFF. CDR3 in DNA: TGTGCCACCAGCAGAGAGAGTAGCGGGAGGACTCACTACAATGAGCAGTTCTTC.

This clonotype was recorded a few times. This chain uses TRBV19 with TRBJ2-6; D is possibly TRBD1 or TRBD2 (6 bases each). The CDR3 sequence is 14 residues long. Trimming stripped 8 bases from V and 9 bases from J, with 17 bases between. The germline CDR1 and CDR2 sequences are LNHDA and SQIVND (reference sequence). The CDR3 DNA is TGTGCCAGTTGCTTAGGAGGGGGGAACAACGTCCTGACTTTC. Its translation is CASCLGGGNNVLTF.

The chain recombines TRBV7-2 with TRBJ1-1; a possible D gene is TRBD1 (5 bases). This CDR3 is built from 15 residues. V was shortened by 6 bases and J by 3 bases, with 17 bases between the two germline ends. The germline CDR1 and CDR2 sequences are SGHTA and FQGNSA. CDR3 in DNA: TGTGCCAGCAGAATGAGGGCCCCCAGGGACACTGAAGCTTTCTTT. Its protein product is CASRMRAPRDTEAFF.

This chain connects TRBV20-1 to TRBJ1-1, with D hard to call. From germline, CDR1 is DFQATT and CDR2 SNEGSKA (reference sequence). This CDR3 region has 15 residues. V dropped 6 bases and J dropped 5 bases, with 22 bases sitting between them. CDR3 sequence: CSASSAFGGGTEAFF. CDR3 DNA: TGCAGTGCGAGCTCGGCTTTCGGAGGCGGGACTGAAGCTTTCTTT.